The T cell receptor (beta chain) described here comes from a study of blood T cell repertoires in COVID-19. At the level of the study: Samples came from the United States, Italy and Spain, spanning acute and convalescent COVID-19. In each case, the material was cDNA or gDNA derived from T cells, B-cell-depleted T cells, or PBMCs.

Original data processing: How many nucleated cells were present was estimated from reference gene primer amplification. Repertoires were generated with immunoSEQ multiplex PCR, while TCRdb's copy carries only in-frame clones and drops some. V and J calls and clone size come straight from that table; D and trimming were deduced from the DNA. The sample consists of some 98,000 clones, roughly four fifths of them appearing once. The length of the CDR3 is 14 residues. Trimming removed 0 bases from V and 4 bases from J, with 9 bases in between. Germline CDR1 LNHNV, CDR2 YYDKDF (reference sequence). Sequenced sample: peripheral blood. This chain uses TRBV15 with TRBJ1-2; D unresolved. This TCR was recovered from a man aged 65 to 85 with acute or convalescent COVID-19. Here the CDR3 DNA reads TGTGCCACCAGCAGAGATACTGCAGGCTATGGCTACACCTTC. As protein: CATSRDTAGYGYTF.